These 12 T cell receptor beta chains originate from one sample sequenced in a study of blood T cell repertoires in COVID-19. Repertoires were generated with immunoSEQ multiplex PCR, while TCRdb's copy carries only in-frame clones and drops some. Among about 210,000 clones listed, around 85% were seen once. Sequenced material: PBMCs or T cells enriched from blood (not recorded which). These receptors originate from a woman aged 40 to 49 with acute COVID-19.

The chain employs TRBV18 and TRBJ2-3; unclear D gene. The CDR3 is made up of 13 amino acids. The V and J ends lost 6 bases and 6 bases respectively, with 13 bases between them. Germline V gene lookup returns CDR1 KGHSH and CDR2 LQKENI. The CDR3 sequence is CASSPNNGDTQYF. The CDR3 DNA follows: TGTGCCAGCTCGCCTAACAACGGGGATACGCAGTATTTT.

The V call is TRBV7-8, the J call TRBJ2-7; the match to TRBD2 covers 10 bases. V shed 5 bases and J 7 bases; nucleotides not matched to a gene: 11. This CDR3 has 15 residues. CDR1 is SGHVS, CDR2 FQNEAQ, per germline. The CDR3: CASSEPTSGWTEQYF. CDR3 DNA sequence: TGTGCCAGCAGCGAACCGACTAGCGGGTGGACGGAGCAGTACTTC. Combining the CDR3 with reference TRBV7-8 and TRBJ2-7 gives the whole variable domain GAGVSQSPRYKVAKRGQDVALRCDPISGHVSLFWYQQALGQGPEFLTYFQNEAQLDKSGLPSDRFFAERPEGSVSTLKIQRTQQEDSAVYLCASSEPTSGWTEQYFGPGTRLTVT.

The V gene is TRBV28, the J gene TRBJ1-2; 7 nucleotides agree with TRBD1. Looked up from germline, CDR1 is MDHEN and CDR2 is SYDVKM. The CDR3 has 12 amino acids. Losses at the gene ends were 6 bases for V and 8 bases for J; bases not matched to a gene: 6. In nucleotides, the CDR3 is TGTGCCAGCAGGGGACAGTCTGGGGGCTACACCTTC. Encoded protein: CASRGQSGGYTF.

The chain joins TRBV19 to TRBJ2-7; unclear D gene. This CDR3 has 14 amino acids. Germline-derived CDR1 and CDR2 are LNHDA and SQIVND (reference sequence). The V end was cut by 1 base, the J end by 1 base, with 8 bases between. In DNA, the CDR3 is TGTGCCAGTAGTATAGGGGCCACATCCTACGAGCAGTACTTC. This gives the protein CASSIGATSYEQYF.

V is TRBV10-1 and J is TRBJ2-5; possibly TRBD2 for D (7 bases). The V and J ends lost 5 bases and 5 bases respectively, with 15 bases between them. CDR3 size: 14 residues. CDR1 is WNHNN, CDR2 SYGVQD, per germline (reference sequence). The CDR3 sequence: CASSTGGVGETQYF. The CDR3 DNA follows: TGCGCCAGCAGTACGGGGGGCGTCGGGGAGACCCAGTACTTC.

This CDR3 reads CASSSGRTSGQYEQYF. The CDR3 DNA follows: TGTGCCAGCAGCTCAGGCCGGACTAGCGGACAATACGAGCAGTACTTC. The chain couples TRBV7-8 to TRBJ2-7, with TRBD2 matching over 10 bases. From germline, CDR1 is SGHVS and CDR2 FQNEAQ. V shed 4 bases, J shed 4 bases, and the junction held 10 bases outside the gene matches. The CDR3 runs to 16 residues.

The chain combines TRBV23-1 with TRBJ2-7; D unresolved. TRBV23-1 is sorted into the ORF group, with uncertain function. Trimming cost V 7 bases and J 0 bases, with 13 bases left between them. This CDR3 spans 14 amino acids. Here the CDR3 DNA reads TGCGCCAGCACTAGGCTTGAAAGCTCCTACGAGCAGTACTTC. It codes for CASTRLESSYEQYF.

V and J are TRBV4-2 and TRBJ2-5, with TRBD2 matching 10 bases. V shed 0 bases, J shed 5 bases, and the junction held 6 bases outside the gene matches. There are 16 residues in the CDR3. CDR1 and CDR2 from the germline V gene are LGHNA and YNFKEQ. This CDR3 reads CASSQETSGNRETQYF. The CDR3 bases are TGTGCCAGCAGCCAAGAAACTAGCGGGAATCGGGAGACCCAGTACTTC.

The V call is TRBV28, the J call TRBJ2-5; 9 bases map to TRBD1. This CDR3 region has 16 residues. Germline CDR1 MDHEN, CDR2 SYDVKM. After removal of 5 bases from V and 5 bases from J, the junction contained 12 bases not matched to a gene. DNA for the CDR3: TGTGCCAGCAGTCCTCTACAGGGGGCGCCCCGGGAGACCCAGTACTTC. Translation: CASSPLQGAPRETQYF. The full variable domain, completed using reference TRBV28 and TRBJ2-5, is DVKVTQSSRYLVKRTGEKVFLECVQDMDHENMFWYRQDPGLGLRLIYFSYDVKMKEKGDIPEGYSVSREKKERFSLILESASTNQTSMYLCASSPLQGAPRETQYFGPGTRLLVL.

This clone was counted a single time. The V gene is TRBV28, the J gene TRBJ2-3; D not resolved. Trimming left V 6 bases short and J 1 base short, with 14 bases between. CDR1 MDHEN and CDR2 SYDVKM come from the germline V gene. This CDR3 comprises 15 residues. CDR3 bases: TGTGCCAGCAGCCCCCCGGCCCGGGGCACAGATACGCAGTATTTT. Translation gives CASSPPARGTDTQYF.

The CDR3, as DNA: TGTGCCAGCAGCCCAACTTCGTGGGACAGGGGGCAGGGTGAGCAGTTCTTC. Translation gives CASSPTSWDRGQGEQFF. V and J are TRBV7-9 and TRBJ2-1; 12 bases map to TRBD1. The CDR3 totals 17 residues. J gave up 9 bases and V 5 bases, and 14 bases lay outside the gene matches. The germline CDR1 and CDR2 sequences are SEHNR and FQNEAQ (reference sequence).

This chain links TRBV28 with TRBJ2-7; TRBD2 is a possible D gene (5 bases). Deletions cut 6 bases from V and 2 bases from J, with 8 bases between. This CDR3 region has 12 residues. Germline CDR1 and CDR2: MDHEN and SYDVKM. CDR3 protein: CASRDSAYEQYF. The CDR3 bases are TGTGCCAGCAGGGATAGCGCCTACGAGCAGTACTTC.